This T cell receptor beta chain was identified in a study of cytotoxic CD8 clonotypes in ibrutinib-treated CLL. Findings and limits, study-wide: Patients showed higher baseline clonality than age-matched healthy donors, and it tracked circulating CD8+ T-cell counts. Under therapy, public clonotypes either contracted or stayed stable, and they were uncommon. Clonality was higher at ibrutinib response and returned toward baseline at progression.

Comments on this clone: Its antigen is as yet unknown.

Cryopreserved PBMCs yielded around 2.1 micrograms of genomic DNA for TCR beta libraries. Measured with immunoSEQ multiplex PCR; TCRdb has only the in-frame clones, and not every one. The sample lists about 160,000 clones; 70% to 90% were seen once. The sequences come from PBMCs, collected at disease progression, from a patient treated with ibrutinib. The sequence derives from a human donor with chronic lymphocytic leukemia.

CDR3 in DNA: TGCGCCAGCAGCCGTCGCGGGGGGGCAGATACGCAGTATTTT. Protein sequence: CASSRRGGADTQYF. The rearrangement joins TRBV4-3 to TRBJ2-3; 9 nucleotides agree with TRBD2. Trimming removed 4 bases from V and 4 bases from J; junction bases left unmatched: 3. CDR3 length: 14 amino acids. Germline loops: CDR1 LGHNA, CDR2 YSLEER.